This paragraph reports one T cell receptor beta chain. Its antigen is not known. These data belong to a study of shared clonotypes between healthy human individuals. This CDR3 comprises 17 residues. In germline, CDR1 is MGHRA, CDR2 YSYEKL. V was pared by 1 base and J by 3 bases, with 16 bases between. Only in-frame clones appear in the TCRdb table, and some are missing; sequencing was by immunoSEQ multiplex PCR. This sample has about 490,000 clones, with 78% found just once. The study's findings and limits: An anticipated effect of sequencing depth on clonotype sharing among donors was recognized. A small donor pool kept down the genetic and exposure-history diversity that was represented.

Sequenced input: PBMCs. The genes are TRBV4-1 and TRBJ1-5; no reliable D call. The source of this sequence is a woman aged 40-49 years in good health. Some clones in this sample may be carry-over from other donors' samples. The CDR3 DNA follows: TGCGCCAGCAGCCAAGGGGTCGGGGAAGGCCCCAATCAGCCCCAGCATTTT. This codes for CASSQGVGEGPNQPQHF.